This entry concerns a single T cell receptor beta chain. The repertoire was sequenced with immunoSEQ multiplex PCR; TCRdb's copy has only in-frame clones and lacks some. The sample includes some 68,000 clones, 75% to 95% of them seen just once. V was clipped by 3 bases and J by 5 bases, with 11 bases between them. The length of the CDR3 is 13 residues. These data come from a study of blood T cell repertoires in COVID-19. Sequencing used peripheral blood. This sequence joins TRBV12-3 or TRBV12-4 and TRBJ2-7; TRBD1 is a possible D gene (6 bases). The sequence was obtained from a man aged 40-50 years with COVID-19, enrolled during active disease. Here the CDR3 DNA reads TGTGCCAGCAGTTTTAACAGGGACCACGAGCAGTACTTC. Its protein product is CASSFNRDHEQYF.